One sample yielded the 17 T cell receptor beta chains listed below, sequenced in a study of CD8+CD57+ T cells in acquired aplastic anemia. Patients chosen for sequencing had shown CD8+CD57+ cell expansion by flow cytometry. Genomic DNA served as template for TCR beta VDJ and CDR3 profiling. One entry per CDR3 protein, called by TCRdb with MiXCR from the reads. The sample yields some 200,000 distinct CDR3 sequences, roughly 50% seen once. Sequencing was performed on sorted CD4+, CD8+, or CD8+CD57+ T cells (not recorded which) from PBMCs. The receptor source for this set is a human donor with aplastic anemia.

This clonotype was found many times. This rearrangement joins TRBV20-1 to TRBJ1-4, with unresolved D. V was shortened by 3 bases and J by 4 bases, with 9 bases between the two germline ends. Germline CDR1 DFQATT, CDR2 SNEGSKA (reference sequence). The CDR3 spans 13 residues. The CDR3 DNA is TGCAGTGCTAGTTTAGGGATTAATGAAAAACTGTTTTTT. Residues: CSASLGINEKLFF.

This chain joins TRBV7-8 and TRBJ1-2; TRBD1 matches 7 bases. V lost 3 bases and J lost 1; bases outside the gene matches: 5. The CDR3 runs to 15 residues. Germline CDR1 and CDR2: SGHVS and FQNEAQ. CDR3 sequence: CASSLSTGSNYGYTF. The CDR3 DNA sequence: TGTGCCAGCAGCTTGTCGACAGGGAGTAACTATGGCTACACCTTC.

The V gene is TRBV7-8, the J gene TRBJ2-7; TRBD1 matches at 9 bases. J gave up 6 bases and V 0 bases, and 0 bases lay outside the gene matches. CDR1 SGHVS and CDR2 FQNEAQ come from the germline V gene. The CDR3 spans 13 residues. As DNA, the CDR3 is TGTGCCAGCAGCTTAGCGGGACAGGGCGAGCAGTACGTC. Translated: CASSLAGQGEQYV.

This clonotype was seen ten or more times. The chain recombines TRBV5-1 with TRBJ1-6, with 10 bases lining up with TRBD1. V lost 3 bases, J lost 7 bases, and 7 bases stayed unmatched. Germline CDR1 is SGHRS and CDR2 is YFSETQ. The CDR3 totals 16 residues. CDR3 residues: CASSWDGTGANSPLHF. The DNA of the CDR3 is TGCGCCAGCAGCTGGGACGGGACAGGGGCAAATTCACCCCTCCACTTT.

The chain combines TRBV6-1 with TRBJ2-5; 13 bases are shared with TRBD2. In germline, CDR1 is MNHNS, CDR2 SASEGT. CDR3 length: 16 residues. Trimming cost V 6 bases and J 4 bases; bases outside gene matches: 8. The CDR3 reads CASSFGTSGARETQYF. The CDR3 bases are TGTGCCAGCAGCTTCGGGACTAGCGGGGCAAGAGAGACCCAGTACTTC.

The genes are TRBV25-1 and TRBJ1-4; the D is unclear. The CDR3 has 12 residues. The germline V gene encodes CDR1 MGHDK and CDR2 SYGVNS. Trimming cost V 2 bases and J 7 bases, with 5 bases left between them. CDR3 sequence: CASSEDGEKLFF. The CDR3 DNA reads as TGTGCCAGCAGTGAAGACGGTGAAAAACTGTTTTTT.

This clonotype was picked up a small number of times. The chain is built from TRBV28 and TRBJ1-4; 7 nucleotides match TRBD1. Trimming took 6 bases from V and 2 from J; bases not matched to a gene: 6. The germline V gene has CDR1 MDHEN and CDR2 SYDVKM. The CDR3 is made up of 15 amino acids. CDR3: CASRLLTGTNEKLFF. The CDR3 coding sequence is TGTGCCAGCAGGCTACTGACAGGGACTAATGAAAAACTGTTTTTT.

This clonotype was picked up many times. J is TRBJ1-5 and V is TRBV19; D unresolved. The CDR3 totals 14 residues. V shed 6 bases and J shed 9 bases, with 18 bases lying between them. In germline, CDR1 is LNHDA, CDR2 SQIVND (reference sequence). The CDR3 region is CASRGAGSLGPQHF. CDR3 sequence (DNA): TGTGCCAGTAGGGGCGCCGGGTCTCTTGGGCCCCAGCATTTT.

V and J are TRBV15 and TRBJ2-7, with D possibly being TRBD2 (5 bases). The V and J ends lost 3 bases and 7 bases respectively, with 19 bases between them. From germline, CDR1 is LNHNV and CDR2 YYDKDF (reference sequence). The CDR3 loop spans 15 amino acids. CDR3 residues: CATSSPGRREWEQYF. DNA of the CDR3: TGTGCCACCAGCAGTCCCGGTAGAAGGGAGTGGGAGCAGTACTTC. Using reference TRBV15 and TRBJ2-7 for the parts outside the CDR3, the full variable domain is DAMVIQNPRYQVTQFGKPVTLSCSQTLNHNVMYWYQQKSSQAPKLLFHYYDKDFNNEADTPDNFQSRRPNTSFCFLDIRSPGLGDTAMYLCATSSPGRREWEQYFGPGTRLTVT.

The sample holds many counts of this clonotype. The J gene is TRBJ1-5, the V gene TRBV7-3; weak D call: TRBD1 (5 bases). The CDR3 totals 13 residues. Looked up from germline, CDR1 is SGHTA and CDR2 is FQGTGA. V lost 3 bases, J lost 7 bases, and 10 bases lay in between. CDR3 residues: CASSLQGGQPQHF. Written as DNA, the CDR3 is TGTGCCAGCAGCTTGCAGGGCGGGCAGCCCCAGCATTTT.

V and J are TRBV10-3 and TRBJ2-7; D perhaps matches TRBD1 (7 bases). Trimming shortened V by 5 bases and J by 2 bases, and 13 bases separated the two germline ends. The CDR3 is 14 amino acids. Germline loops: CDR1 ENHRY, CDR2 SYGVKD. CDR3 bases: TGTGCCATCAGTCCCAGGGGGGAACCCTACGAGCAGTACTTC. This encodes CAISPRGEPYEQYF.

This chain joins TRBV20-1 and TRBJ2-7; D is unresolved. Germline CDR1 and CDR2: DFQATT and SNEGSKA (reference sequence). The CDR3 loop spans 13 amino acids. The germline V and J ends were trimmed by 3 bases and 0 bases, with 9 bases remaining between them. The CDR3 DNA reads TGCAGTGCTAGGCAACCGCTCTCCTACGAGCAGTACTTC. Protein: CSARQPLSYEQYF.

This clonotype has just a few counts. V gene TRBV12-3 or TRBV12-4 combines with J gene TRBJ2-7; D gene unclear. The CDR3 contains 13 residues. Trimming took 6 bases from V and 3 from J, leaving 12 bases between them. For the CDR3, the DNA is TGTGCCAGCAGAGGCTCGCAGTACTACGAGCAGTACTTC. Encoded protein: CASRGSQYYEQYF.

This clonotype came up many times. This chain uses TRBV20-1 with TRBJ1-2; possible D gene TRBD1, 5 bases. The CDR3 has 13 residues. Between the trimmed V and J ends, which lost 1 base and 4 bases, there was a span of 10 bases. The V gene's germline CDR1 is DFQATT and CDR2 SNEGSKA (reference sequence). CDR3 loop: CSARAGLIYGYTF. The CDR3, as DNA: TGCAGTGCTAGAGCAGGGTTAATCTATGGCTACACCTTC.

The rearrangement joins TRBV19 to TRBJ2-7; 10 nucleotides align to TRBD2. The CDR3 has 14 residues. Germline trimming cut 5 bases from V and 2 bases from J; bases unmatched to any gene: 3. From germline, CDR1 is LNHDA and CDR2 SQIVND (reference sequence). CDR3 region: CASSFTSGTYEQYF. The CDR3 nucleotides read TGTGCCAGTAGTTTCACTAGCGGGACCTACGAGCAGTACTTC.

This clonotype was seen at least ten times. J is TRBJ1-6 and V is TRBV2; D unclear. This CDR3 region has 13 residues. The germline gives CDR1 SNHLY, CDR2 FYNNEI. The V gene lost 2 bases and the J gene lost 7 bases, with 6 bases spanning the gap. The chain's CDR3 is CASSERLNSPLHF. CDR3 in DNA: TGTGCCAGCAGTGAAAGGCTAAATTCACCCCTCCACTTT.

This clonotype was seen repeatedly, ten times or more. The chain couples TRBV7-8 to TRBJ1-5, with D perhaps matching TRBD1 (5 bases). Germline CDR1 is SGHVS and CDR2 is FQNEAQ. This CDR3 region has 13 residues. Trimming removed 3 bases at V and 10 bases at J, with 13 bases between. CDR3 region: CASSLGGVNPQHF. DNA for the CDR3: TGTGCCAGCAGCTTGGGAGGGGTTAATCCCCAGCATTTT.